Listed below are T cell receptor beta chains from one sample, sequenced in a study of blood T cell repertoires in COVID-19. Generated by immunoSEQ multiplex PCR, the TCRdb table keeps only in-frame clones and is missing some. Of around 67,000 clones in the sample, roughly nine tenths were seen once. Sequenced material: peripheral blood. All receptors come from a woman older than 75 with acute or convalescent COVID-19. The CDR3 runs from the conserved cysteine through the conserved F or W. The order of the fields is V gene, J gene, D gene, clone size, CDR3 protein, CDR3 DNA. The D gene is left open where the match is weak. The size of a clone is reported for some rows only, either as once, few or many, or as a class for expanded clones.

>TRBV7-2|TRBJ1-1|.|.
CASSRQGDTEAFF
TGTGCCAGCAGCCGCCAAGGGGACACTGAAGCTTTCTTT
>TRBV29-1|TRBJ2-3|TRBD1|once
CSGGQGTDTQYF
TGCAGTGGGGGACAGGGCACAGATACGCAGTATTTT
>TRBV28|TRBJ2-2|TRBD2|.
CASRGLAGAGELFF
TGTGCCAGCAGGGGACTAGCGGGAGCCGGGGAGCTGTTTTTT
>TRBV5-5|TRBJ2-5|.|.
CASSGQPQETQYF
TGTGCCAGCAGCGGGCAGCCCCAAGAGACCCAGTACTTC
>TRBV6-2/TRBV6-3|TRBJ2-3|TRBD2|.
CASSYPGGLAGSTDTQYF
TGTGCCAGCAGTTACCCCGGAGGACTAGCGGGTAGCACAGATACGCAGTATTTT
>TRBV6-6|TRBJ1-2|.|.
CASGGTQYGYTF
TGTGCCAGCGGCGGGACCCAGTATGGCTACACCTTC
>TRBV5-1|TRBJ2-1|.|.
CASSLGLKGSYNEQFF
TGCGCCAGCAGCTTGGGACTTAAAGGCTCCTACAATGAGCAGTTCTTC
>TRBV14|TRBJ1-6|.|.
CASSPQGWYNSPLHF
TGTGCCAGCAGCCCGCAGGGGTGGTATAATTCACCCCTCCACTTT
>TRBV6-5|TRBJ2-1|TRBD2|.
CASSPSGSYDEQFF
TGTGCCAGCAGTCCTAGCGGGAGTTATGATGAGCAGTTCTTC
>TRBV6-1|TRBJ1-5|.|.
CASSEAGVLSNQPQHF
TGTGCCAGCAGTGAGGCAGGGGTATTGAGCAATCAGCCCCAGCATTTT
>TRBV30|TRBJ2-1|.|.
CAWSATNEQFF
TGTGCCTGGAGCGCCACAAATGAGCAGTTCTTC
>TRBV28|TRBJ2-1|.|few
CASSRGQYNEQFF
TGTGCCAGCAGTAGAGGGCAGTACAATGAGCAGTTCTTC
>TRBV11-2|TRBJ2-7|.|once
CASSSLGGAYEQYF
TGTGCCAGCAGCTCCCTAGGGGGGGCCTACGAGCAGTACTTC
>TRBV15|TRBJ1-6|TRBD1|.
CATSRPDRESPLHF
TGTGCCACCAGCAGACCCGACAGGGAGTCACCCCTCCACTTT
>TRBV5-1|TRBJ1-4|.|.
CASSPMSNEKLFF
TGCGCCAGCAGCCCCATGTCTAATGAAAAACTGTTTTTT
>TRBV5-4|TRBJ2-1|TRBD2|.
CASSWSASGRSYNEQFF
TGTGCCAGCAGCTGGTCTGCTAGCGGGAGGTCCTACAATGAGCAGTTCTTC
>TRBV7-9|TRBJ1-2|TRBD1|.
CASSSQGQSYGYTF
TGTGCCAGCAGCTCCCAGGGACAGTCCTATGGCTACACCTTC
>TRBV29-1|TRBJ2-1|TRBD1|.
CSVPTGAGWFF
TGCAGCGTACCGACAGGGGCGGGTTGGTTCTTC
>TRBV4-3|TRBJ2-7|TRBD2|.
CASSQKALAGLRNF
TGCGCCAGCAGCCAAAAGGCCCTAGCGGGACTTCGGAACTTC
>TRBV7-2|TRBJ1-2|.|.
CASSLSAASHGYGYTF
TGTGCCAGCAGCTTAAGTGCGGCGAGCCACGGCTATGGCTACACCTTC
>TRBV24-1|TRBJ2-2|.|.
CATSVQGSTGELFF
TGTGCCACCAGTGTACAGGGATCCACCGGGGAGCTGTTTTTT
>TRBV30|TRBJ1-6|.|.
CAWSPTHSPLHF
TGTGCCTGGAGTCCTACTCATTCACCCCTCCACTTT
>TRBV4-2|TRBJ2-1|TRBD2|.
CASSRAGAGGDNEQFF
TGTGCCAGCAGCCGGGCAGGAGCGGGAGGGGACAATGAGCAGTTCTTC
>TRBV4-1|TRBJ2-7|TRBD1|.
CASSLGTGGGYEQYF
TGCGCCAGCAGCCTAGGGACAGGCGGCGGCTACGAGCAGTACTTC
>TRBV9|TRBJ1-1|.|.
CASSVTGNTEAFF
TGTGCCAGCAGCGTCACAGGGAACACTGAAGCTTTCTTT
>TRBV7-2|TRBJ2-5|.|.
CASSPDGTGRETQYF
TGTGCCAGCAGCCCGGACGGCACAGGGCGAGAGACCCAGTACTTC
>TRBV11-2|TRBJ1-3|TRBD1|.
CASSPGTGGNTIYF
TGTGCCAGCAGCCCCGGGACAGGGGGAAACACCATATATTTT
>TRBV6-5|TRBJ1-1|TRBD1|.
CASSYSTGMGTEAFF
TGTGCCAGCAGTTATTCGACAGGGATGGGCACTGAAGCTTTCTTT
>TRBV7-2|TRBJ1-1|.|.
CASSPRRGMNTEAFF
TGTGCCAGCAGCCCACGGCGGGGGATGAACACTGAAGCTTTCTTT
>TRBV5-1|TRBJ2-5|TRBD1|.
CASSYGQGVLGETQYF
TGCGCCAGCAGTTACGGACAGGGGGTTCTAGGAGAGACCCAGTACTTC
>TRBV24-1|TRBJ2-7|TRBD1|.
CATSGITGATYEQYF
TGTGCCACCAGTGGAATAACAGGGGCAACCTACGAGCAGTACTTC
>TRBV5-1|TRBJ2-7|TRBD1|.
CASSKYRDSSYEQYF
TGCGCCAGCAGCAAATACCGGGACAGTTCCTACGAGCAGTACTTC
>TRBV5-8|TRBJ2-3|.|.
CASSAQISSTDTQYF
TGTGCCAGCAGCGCTCAGATCTCTAGCACAGATACGCAGTATTTT
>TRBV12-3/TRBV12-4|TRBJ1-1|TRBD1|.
CASSLVGQSEAFF
TGTGCCAGCAGTTTAGTGGGACAGAGTGAAGCTTTCTTT
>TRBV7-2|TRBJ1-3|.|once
CASSFGTGTGNTIYF
TGTGCCAGCAGCTTCGGGACTGGCACTGGAAACACCATATATTTT
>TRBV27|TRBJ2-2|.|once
CASKTGSYTGELFF
TGTGCCAGCAAAACAGGGTCGTACACCGGGGAGCTGTTTTTT
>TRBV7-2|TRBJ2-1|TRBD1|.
CASSLGGTGDYNEQFF
TGTGCCAGCAGCTTAGGGGGGACAGGGGACTACAATGAGCAGTTCTTC
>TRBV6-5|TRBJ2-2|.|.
CASSLGTPNTGELFF
TGTGCCAGCAGTCTCGGGACACCCAACACCGGGGAGCTGTTTTTT
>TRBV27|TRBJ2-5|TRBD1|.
CASTLDRVGSETQYF
TGTGCCAGCACTCTTGACAGGGTTGGGTCAGAGACCCAGTACTTC